The clone carrying this T cell receptor beta chain was detected ten times or more. TCRdb re-called the 5' RACE reads with MiXCR, one entry per CDR3 protein. The top ten hold roughly two fifths of the sample, which has 65,000 to 90,000 distinct CDR3 sequences, about 7.7% seen once. This entry is derived from a study of T cells after yellow fever vaccination. This CDR3 is 15 amino acids long. Germline values: CDR1 SGHDN, CDR2 FVKESK. V shed 3 bases, J shed 4 bases, and the junction held 7 bases outside the gene matches. The chain couples TRBV14 to TRBJ2-7; 9 positions agree with TRBD1. The sequencing used CD8+ T cells sorted from PBMCs, collected on the day of the yellow fever booster vaccination. The receptor comes from a man under 40 who received the YFV17D yellow fever vaccine. The CDR3 DNA reads as TGTGCCAGCAGCCATCCCGGGACAGGGATTTACGAGCAGTACTTC. Its protein product is CASSHPGTGIYEQYF.